A single sample is the source of the 26 T cell receptor beta chains below, sequenced in a study of cytomegalovirus exposure and HLA in healthy donors. Primers for the PCR totalled 60 Vbeta and 13 Jbeta. TCRdb keeps only in-frame clones here, not all; method: immunoSEQ multiplex PCR. The table includes roughly 120,000 clones, around 74% detected once. What was sequenced was PBMCs. Source of these receptors: a man aged 60-69 years in good health and CMV-seropositive.

V usage is TRBV7-9 and J usage is TRBJ1-2; unclear D gene. This CDR3 is built from 13 residues. The germline V gene encodes CDR1 SEHNR and CDR2 FQNEAQ (reference sequence). With 1 base removed from V and 7 bases from J, the gap between germline ends came to 10 bases. The CDR3 sequence is CASSLVGGAGYTF. As DNA, the CDR3 is TGTGCCAGCAGCTTAGTAGGAGGTGCTGGCTACACCTTC.

This chain joins TRBV5-1 and TRBJ2-3; no clear D. The CDR3 is 16 amino acids. The V end was cut by 0 bases, the J end by 1 base, with 12 bases between. In germline, CDR1 is SGHRS, CDR2 YFSETQ. CDR3 in amino acids: CASSLGTSTRTDTQYF. The CDR3 DNA reads as TGCGCCAGCAGCTTGGGAACATCCACCCGCACAGATACGCAGTATTTT. Supplemented by reference TRBV5-1 and TRBJ2-3, the full variable domain reads KAGVTQTPRYLIKTRGQQVTLSCSPISGHRSVSWYQQTPGQGLQFLFEYFSETQRNKGNFPGRFSGRQFSNSRSEMNVSTLELGDSALYLCASSLGTSTRTDTQYFGPGTRLTVL.

V gene TRBV2 combines with J gene TRBJ2-4; 7 nucleotides line up with TRBD2. This CDR3 is built from 15 residues. V lost 4 bases to trimming and J lost 6 bases; unmatched junction nucleotides: 9. Germline V gene sequence: CDR1 SNHLY, CDR2 FYNNEI. The CDR3 spells CASSVKAGAVNIQYF. For the CDR3, the DNA is TGTGCCAGCAGTGTCAAGGCGGGAGCGGTAAACATTCAGTACTTC. Based on the CDR3 plus reference TRBV2 and TRBJ2-4, the full variable domain is EPEVTQTPSHQVTQMGQEVILRCVPISNHLYFYWYRQILGQKVEFLVSFYNNEISEKSEIFDDQFSVERPDGSNFTLKIRSTKLEDSAMYFCASSVKAGAVNIQYFGAGTRLSVL.

V is TRBV18 and J is TRBJ2-1; 11 nucleotides agree with TRBD2. Germline V CDR1 and CDR2: KGHSH, LQKENI. This CDR3 region has 17 residues. With V trimmed by 2 bases and J by 6 bases, 9 bases remained unmatched. CDR3 nucleotides: TGTGCCAGCTCACCAAGATCGGGGACTAGCGGCCCCAATGAGCAGTTCTTC. This gives the protein CASSPRSGTSGPNEQFF.

This clone was observed once. Other DNA sequences in the same sample also yield this CDR3. The chain couples TRBV5-1 to TRBJ1-4; D is unresolved. The CDR3 is made up of 14 amino acids. V lost 0 bases and J lost 3, with 6 bases in between. Germline loops: CDR1 SGHRS, CDR2 YFSETQ. The CDR3 nucleotides read TGCGCCAGCAGCTTGGGTGGAGCTAATGAAAAACTGTTTTTT. Encoded protein: CASSLGGANEKLFF.

A word on this clone: The junction departs from germline at one end; a sequencing error may be responsible. V is TRBV7-7 and J is TRBJ1-1; D gene unclear. There are 13 residues in the CDR3. Germline lookup yields CDR1 SSHAT and CDR2 FNYEAQ (reference sequence). Here the CDR3 reads CASSLESGTEAFF. Here the CDR3 DNA reads TGTGCTAGCAGCTTAGAAAGCGGGACTGAAGCTTTCTTT. The variable domain in full, with the rest retrieved from reference TRBV7-7 and TRBJ1-1, is GAGVSQSPRYKVTKRGQDVTLRCDPISSHATLYWYQQALGQGPEFLTYFNYEAQPDKSGLPSDRFSAERPEGSISTLTIQRTEQRDSAMYRCASSLESGTEAFFGQGTRLTVV.

The chain joins TRBV28 to TRBJ1-2; 9 bases match TRBD1. The CDR3 covers 14 residues. Germline lookup yields CDR1 MDHEN and CDR2 SYDVKM. The V and J ends lost 3 bases and 6 bases, in that order; junction bases with no gene match: 5. The CDR3 DNA reads as TGTGCCAGCAGTTTTTTGGACAGGGGCAATGGCTACACCTTC. This sequence encodes CASSFLDRGNGYTF.

This clone was found once. The gene calls are TRBV29-1 and TRBJ2-7; TRBD2 is a possible D gene (6 bases). Germline CDR1 is SQVTM and CDR2 is ANQGSEA. This CDR3 comprises 14 residues. Trimming removed 5 bases at V and 0 bases at J, with 14 bases between. Written as DNA, the CDR3 is TGCAGCGTTTTTGCCTCCGGGGGCTCCTACGAGCAGTACTTC. Protein sequence: CSVFASGGSYEQYF.

The rearrangement links TRBV6-5 to TRBJ1-5; possibly TRBD1 for D (5 bases). With 4 bases removed from V and 3 bases from J, the gap between germline ends came to 10 bases. From germline, CDR1 is MNHEY and CDR2 SVGAGI. CDR3 size: 14 residues. The CDR3 region is CASSFSRDNQPQHF. The CDR3, as DNA: TGTGCCAGCAGTTTTAGCAGGGACAATCAGCCCCAGCATTTT.

The chain couples TRBV5-1 to TRBJ2-2; TRBD1 matches at 7 bases. The V gene's germline CDR1 is SGHRS and CDR2 YFSETQ. CDR3 size: 16 residues. J was trimmed by 0 bases and V by 0 bases; bases with no gene match: 2. The CDR3 reads CASSLETGANTGELFF. The DNA of the CDR3 is TGCGCCAGCAGCTTGGAAACAGGGGCGAACACCGGGGAGCTGTTTTTT.

The rearrangement links TRBV5-1 to TRBJ1-2; 9 nucleotides agree with TRBD1. The V gene end was trimmed by 1 base and the J gene end by 2 bases; junction bases not matched to a gene: 6. The CDR3 loop spans 16 amino acids. Germline CDR1 SGHRS, CDR2 YFSETQ. CDR3: CASSLTGGAGNYGYTF. In DNA, the CDR3 is TGCGCCAGCAGCTTGACAGGGGGCGCCGGGAACTATGGCTACACCTTC.

CDR3 residues: CASSSPRGGAQETQYF. As DNA, the CDR3 is TGTGCCAGCAGCTCCCCTCGCGGGGGAGCCCAAGAGACCCAGTACTTC. V gene TRBV7-9 combines with J gene TRBJ2-5, with 7 bases lining up with TRBD2. Germline V gives CDR1 SEHNR, CDR2 FQNEAQ (reference sequence). Trimming cost V 4 bases and J 1 base; bases outside gene matches: 9. This CDR3 contains 16 residues.

Details on this clone: In the same sample, other DNA sequences code for this CDR3. The V and J genes are TRBV5-1 and TRBJ2-7; 10 bases fit TRBD1. This CDR3 has 14 residues. Per germline, CDR1 SGHRS and CDR2 YFSETQ. After removal of 4 bases from V and 2 bases from J, the junction contained 3 bases not matched to a gene. The CDR3 reads CASSPGQGPYEQYF. DNA of the CDR3: TGCGCCAGCAGCCCGGGACAGGGGCCCTACGAGCAGTACTTC.

The chain is built from TRBV9 and TRBJ1-1; D unresolved. The germline V and J ends were trimmed by 0 bases and 4 bases, with 13 bases remaining between them. Germline V gene data show CDR1 as SGDLS and CDR2 as YYNGEE. The CDR3 spans 15 residues. As DNA, the CDR3 is TGTGCCAGCAGCGTAGTATCCGGGGATGGCACTGAAGCTTTCTTT. Encoded protein: CASSVVSGDGTEAFF.

In its sample, this clone was seen once. The rearrangement uses TRBV7-2 and TRBJ2-5; D is undetermined. This CDR3 spans 14 amino acids. The germline V gene encodes CDR1 SGHTA and CDR2 FQGNSA. The germline V and J ends were trimmed by 4 bases and 1 base, with 10 bases remaining between them. CDR3 region: CASSSRLTQETQYF. The CDR3 DNA follows: TGTGCCAGCAGCTCCCGACTCACCCAAGAGACCCAGTACTTC.

This sequence joins TRBV10-3 and TRBJ2-3, with 8 bases matching TRBD2. Germline V gene data show CDR1 as ENHRY and CDR2 as SYGVKD. The CDR3 covers 14 residues. The J segment lost 5 bases and the V segment lost 7 bases, leaving 8 bases of the junction unmatched. CDR3 sequence reads: CAITDGGAGDTQYF. For the CDR3, the DNA is TGTGCCATCACCGACGGGGGGGCCGGAGATACGCAGTATTTT.

The V gene is TRBV18, the J gene TRBJ1-2; 8 nucleotides match TRBD1. V lost 2 bases, J lost 4 bases, and 9 bases stayed unmatched. The CDR3 has 16 residues. Per the germline V gene, CDR1 is KGHSH and CDR2 is LQKENI. CDR3 bases: TGTGCCAGCTCACCAGCATTTCAGGGGGCGAGCTATGGCTACACCTTC. It encodes CASSPAFQGASYGYTF.

This chain connects TRBV7-6 to TRBJ2-1; 7 bases fit TRBD1. CDR1 and CDR2 (germline): SGHVS, FNYEAQ. The junction had 11 bases not matched to a gene; V was cut back by 1 base and J by 5 bases. CDR3 length: 17 residues. The CDR3 region has the DNA TGTGCCAGCAGCTTAGTTGGTAGGGACAGACAGAACAATGAGCAGTTCTTC. Protein product: CASSLVGRDRQNNEQFF.

A single count supports this clone. The V gene is TRBV28, the J gene TRBJ1-1; TRBD1 aligns across 10 bases. V trimming: 6 bases; J trimming: 7 bases; junction bases outside the gene matches: 17. CDR3 length: 17 amino acids. CDR1 and CDR2 from the germline V gene are MDHEN and SYDVKM. The CDR3 region is CASSGGTGAYRRDEAFF. CDR3 sequence (DNA): TGTGCCAGCAGCGGCGGGACAGGGGCATATCGGAGGGATGAAGCTTTCTTT.

The V gene is TRBV18, the J gene TRBJ2-5, with D tentatively TRBD1 (6 bases). Trimming removed 1 base at V and 2 bases at J, with 14 bases between. This CDR3 is 16 amino acids long. Germline V CDR1 and CDR2: KGHSH, LQKENI. The CDR3 sequence is CASSPRLSDRQETQYF. The CDR3 region has the DNA TGTGCCAGCTCACCACGTCTCTCGGACAGACAAGAGACCCAGTACTTC.

The chain is built from TRBV6-1 and TRBJ1-3; 10 bases agree with TRBD1. Germline lookup yields CDR1 MNHNS and CDR2 SASEGT. V was pared by 7 bases and J by 3 bases, with 6 bases of the junction left unmatched. The CDR3 spans 15 residues. The CDR3 bases are TGTGCCAGCAAAGACAGGGGGCAGAGTGGAAACACCATATATTTT. This gives the protein CASKDRGQSGNTIYF.

The V call is TRBV6-1, the J call TRBJ2-7; D may be TRBD2 (5 bases). V lost 1 base and J lost 3, with 16 bases in between. The CDR3 contains 16 residues. Per germline, CDR1 MNHNS and CDR2 SASEGT. The CDR3 sequence: CASSEGGWQALYEQYF. The CDR3 DNA is TGTGCCAGCAGTGAAGGAGGGTGGCAAGCCCTCTACGAGCAGTACTTC.

The genes are TRBV10-3 and TRBJ2-1; the match to TRBD1 covers 10 bases. CDR3 length equals 18 residues. V was clipped by 4 bases and J by 5 bases; unmatched bases: 14. The germline CDR1 and CDR2 sequences are ENHRY and SYGVKD. DNA of the CDR3: TGTGCCATCAGTGGGCGGGCGGATACCGGGACAGGGGACAATGAGCAGTTCTTC. The encoded protein is CAISGRADTGTGDNEQFF.

The V gene is TRBV2, the J gene TRBJ2-2; no clear D gene. From germline, CDR1 is SNHLY and CDR2 FYNNEI. The CDR3 runs 15 residues. V lost 6 bases and J 7 bases, leaving 18 bases between the germline ends. The CDR3 sequence: CASSLSYSGVGELFF. The CDR3 DNA reads TGTGCCAGCAGCCTTAGTTATTCTGGTGTCGGGGAGCTGTTTTTT.

This clone was detected only once. This chain connects TRBV28 to TRBJ1-6; D is perhaps TRBD1 (5 bases). CDR3 length: 14 residues. The germline CDR1 and CDR2 sequences are MDHEN and SYDVKM. Trimming removed 2 bases from V and 10 bases from J, with 12 bases in between. The CDR3 is CASSLRRGVSPLHF. CDR3 nucleotide sequence: TGTGCCAGCAGTTTAAGGCGGGGGGTCTCACCCCTCCACTTT.

This clone was detected once. Here the CDR3 DNA reads TGTGCCTGGCGCCCGAGAGGTGATTGGAGCACTGAAGCTTTCTTT. Translating it yields CAWRPRGDWSTEAFF. The chain links TRBV30 to TRBJ1-1, with D unresolved. Trimming took 5 bases from V and 4 from J, leaving 20 bases between them. The CDR3 covers 15 residues. The germline CDR1 and CDR2 sequences are GTSNPN and SVGIG (reference sequence).